This TCR beta chain was retrieved from a study of blood T cells in healthy people across ages. Through a sample-barcoded 5' primer and a J-beta primer mix, a second PCR was run for roughly 6 to 12 cycles. Per sample, CDR3-containing paired-end reads numbered at least 2.5 million. TCRdb ran MiXCR on the 5' RACE reads and lists one entry per CDR3 protein. This table has 650,000 or so distinct CDR3 sequences, roughly half appearing once. Each donor supplied roughly 10 milliliters of peripheral blood. With regard to this clonotype: Its target is unknown.

General study results and limits: Per million T cells, TCR beta diversity dropped about linearly as age rose.

V shed 3 bases and J shed 3 bases, with 14 bases lying between them. The CDR3 runs 14 residues. CDR1 and CDR2 from the germline V gene are DFQATT and SNEGSKA (reference sequence). The chain is built from TRBV20-1 and TRBJ1-1; TRBD1 might be the D (6 bases). Source material: blood. The sequence derives from a woman older than 75 in good health. CDR3 nucleotide sequence: TGCAGTGCTAGTCGGACAGCAACTTACACTGAAGCTTTCTTT. Protein: CSASRTATYTEAFF.